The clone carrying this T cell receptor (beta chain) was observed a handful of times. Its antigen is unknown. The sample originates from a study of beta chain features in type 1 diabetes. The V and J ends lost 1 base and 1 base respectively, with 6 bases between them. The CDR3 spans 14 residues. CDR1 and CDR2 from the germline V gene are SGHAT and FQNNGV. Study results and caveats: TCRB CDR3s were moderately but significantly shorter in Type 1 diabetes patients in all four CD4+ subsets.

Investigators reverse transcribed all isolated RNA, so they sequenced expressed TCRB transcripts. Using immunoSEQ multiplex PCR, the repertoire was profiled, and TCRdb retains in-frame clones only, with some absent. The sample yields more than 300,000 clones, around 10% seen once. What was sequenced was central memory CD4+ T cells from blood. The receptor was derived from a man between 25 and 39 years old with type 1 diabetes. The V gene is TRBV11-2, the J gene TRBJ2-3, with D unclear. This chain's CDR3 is CASSLGTGTDTQYF. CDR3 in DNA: TGTGCCAGCAGCTTAGGGACCGGCACAGATACGCAGTATTTT. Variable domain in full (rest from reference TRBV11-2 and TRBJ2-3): EAGVAQSPRYKIIEKRQSVAFWCNPISGHATLYWYQQILGQGPKLLIQFQNNGVVDDSQLPKDRFSAERLKGVDSTLKIQPAKLEDSAVYLCASSLGTGTDTQYFGPGTRLTVL.